This T cell receptor (beta chain) derives from a study of CD8+CD57+ T cells in acquired aplastic anemia. About the research overall: Sorted CD4+ and CD8+ cells gave an average of 3.2 ug of DNA. Healthy CD8+ samples averaged approximately 11 million reads. Notes on the study in general: Patients and controls shared twenty-nine CD8+ CDR3 sequences, which appeared highly expressed in patients and within their immunodominant clones. Simpson's diversity of CD8+ cells was not significantly different in patients compared with controls.

Profiling of TCR beta VDJ combinations and CDR3 sequences used genomic DNA as template. MiXCR was run by TCRdb on the reads, yielding one entry per CDR3 protein. Altogether about 160,000 distinct CDR3 sequences are present, approximately 40% being singletons, with the ten largest covering approximately 1.1%. The CDR3 has 11 residues. The V end lost 5 bases, the J end lost 1 base, and 2 bases lay between the germline ends. CDR1 and CDR2 (germline): MNHEY, SMNVEV (reference sequence). Of note for this clonotype: Its cognate antigen is unknown. A much more abundant neighbour one base away suggests this may be a read error.

The sequenced sample was sorted CD4+, CD8+, or CD8+CD57+ T cells (not recorded which) from PBMCs. The chain uses TRBV27 and TRBJ1-1; D unresolved. This receptor was identified in a human donor in good health. The CDR3 nucleotides are TGTGCCAGCAGTCAGAACACTGAAGCTTTCTTT. It is translated as CASSQNTEAFF.